Presented here are 2 T cell receptor beta chains from one specimen sequenced in a study of spatial heterogeneity in lung cancer. TCRdb passed the 5' RACE reads through MiXCR, listing each CDR3 protein once. The table shows tens of thousands of distinct CDR3 sequences, with approximately 7% occurring only once. Documented time point: sample taken at primary tumor resection. Whole RNA obtained from tumor, nontumor lung or frozen PBMC underwent sequencing without sorting. The sequencing used PBMCs, collected at surgery. The receptors originated from a female donor with early-stage non-small cell lung cancer.

The V gene is TRBV20-1, the J gene TRBJ1-1, with TRBD1 matching over 7 bases. The CDR3 has 13 residues. The J segment lost 4 bases and the V segment lost 5 bases, leaving 7 bases of the junction unmatched. The germline CDR1 and CDR2 sequences are DFQATT and SNEGSKA (reference sequence). Written as DNA, the CDR3 is TGCAGTGCTTTAGGGGGCGCGAGCACTGAAGCTTTCTTT. Translation gives CSALGGASTEAFF.

The chain combines TRBV2 with TRBJ2-1; 11 nucleotides align to TRBD2. V shed 6 bases, J shed 4 bases, and the junction held 5 bases outside the gene matches. The CDR3 covers 15 residues. Germline CDR1 is SNHLY and CDR2 is FYNNEI. CDR3 sequence reads: CASRIAGGLYNEQFF. The CDR3 coding sequence is TGTGCCAGCAGGATAGCGGGGGGGCTGTACAATGAGCAGTTCTTC.